The 10 T cell receptor beta chains below were found in one sample sequenced in a study of T cell responses to AZD1222 COVID-19 vaccine. Measured with immunoSEQ multiplex PCR; TCRdb has only the in-frame clones, and not every one. The data show about 120,000 clones, less than 95% seen once. Specimen: peripheral blood, collected on day 0 of AZD1222 vaccination. Receptors were obtained from an adult in good health.

The chain uses TRBV12-5 and TRBJ1-2; D ambiguous. Germline values: CDR1 LGHNT, CDR2 FRNRAP. V was shortened by 6 bases and J by 0 bases, with 8 bases between the two germline ends. The CDR3 length is 13 residues. CDR3 amino acids: CASGRDPNYGYTF. The DNA for the CDR3 is TGTGCTAGTGGCCGAGACCCTAACTATGGCTACACCTTC.

The chain combines TRBV7-9 with TRBJ1-4; D gene unclear. Germline CDR1 reads SEHNR; CDR2 reads FQNEAQ (reference sequence). Deletions cut 1 base from V and 0 bases from J, with 9 bases between. The CDR3 is made up of 16 amino acids. The CDR3 loop reads CASSLGDLATNEKLFF. CDR3 nucleotide sequence: TGTGCCAGCAGCTTAGGTGATCTCGCAACTAATGAAAAACTGTTTTTT.

The CDR3 DNA reads as TGCGCCAGCAGCCAAGAGGGAGGGAGGGATCCCCAGCATTTT. Amino acid sequence: CASSQEGGRDPQHF. The chain recombines TRBV4-1 with TRBJ1-5; D uncertain. Per the germline V gene, CDR1 is MGHRA and CDR2 is YSYEKL. V gave up 0 bases and J gave up 10 bases, with 13 bases separating them. The CDR3 runs to 14 residues.

V is TRBV24-1 and J is TRBJ1-1, with D tentatively TRBD1 (5 bases). CDR3 size: 14 residues. V was shortened by 7 bases and J by 1 base, with 12 bases between the two germline ends. Looked up from germline, CDR1 is KGHDR and CDR2 is SFDVKD. In nucleotides, the CDR3 is TGTGCCACCAGGATTGGGGGGGAGAACACTGAAGCTTTCTTT. Translated, it gives CATRIGGENTEAFF.

The chain couples TRBV2 to TRBJ1-1, with D unresolved. Germline CDR1 and CDR2: SNHLY and FYNNEI. The CDR3 runs to 14 residues. V lost 2 bases to trimming and J lost 0 bases, with 7 bases between them. The CDR3 is CASSELGLNTEAFF. CDR3 in DNA: TGTGCCAGCAGTGAACTCGGCTTGAACACTGAAGCTTTCTTT.

The chain is built from TRBV20-1 and TRBJ1-1; D is ambiguous. In germline, CDR1 is DFQATT, CDR2 SNEGSKA (reference sequence). The CDR3 extends over 11 amino acids. Trimming took off 5 bases at V and 10 bases at J, with 14 bases between the two ends. The CDR3 spells CSAWVGEGAFF. CDR3 nucleotide sequence: TGCAGTGCTTGGGTCGGAGAGGGAGCTTTCTTT.

This chain connects TRBV13 to TRBJ1-1, with D unresolved. Germline V CDR1 and CDR2: PRHDT, FYEKMQ (reference sequence). The CDR3 consists of 12 residues. With 0 bases removed from V and 11 bases from J, the gap between germline ends came to 10 bases. CDR3 DNA: TGTGCCAGCAGCTTAGGAGCCCCGTTCGCTTTCTTT. It encodes CASSLGAPFAFF.

The rearrangement links TRBV11-3 to TRBJ2-5, with D maybe TRBD2 (5 bases). Germline V gives CDR1 SGHNT, CDR2 YENEEA. This CDR3 region has 13 residues. V was clipped by 2 bases and J by 8 bases, with 12 bases between them. The CDR3: CASSLREKGTQYF. DNA for the CDR3: TGTGCCAGCAGCTTACGGGAAAAGGGAACCCAGTACTTC. Full variable domain (rest looked up from reference TRBV11-3 and TRBJ2-5): EAGVVQSPRYKIIEKKQPVAFWCNPISGHNTLYWYLQNLGQGPELLIRYENEEAVDDSQLPKDRFSAERLKGVDSTLKIQPAELGDSAVYLCASSLREKGTQYFGPGTRLLVL.

Concerning this clone itself: This sample includes further DNA sequences coding for the same CDR3. The rearrangement uses TRBV11-2 and TRBJ1-2; no clear D gene. V was cut by 0 bases and J by 5 bases, with 7 bases left in between. CDR1 is SGHAT, CDR2 FQNNGV, per germline. This CDR3 has 13 amino acids. CDR3 in amino acids: CASSLEGYYGYTF. CDR3 DNA: TGTGCCAGCAGCTTAGAGGGTTATTATGGCTACACCTTC.

This rearrangement joins TRBV27 to TRBJ1-5, with D unresolved. The CDR3 has 14 residues. The V and J ends lost 10 bases and 3 bases respectively, with 16 bases between them. CDR1 MNHEY and CDR2 SMNVEV come from the germline V gene (reference sequence). The CDR3 loop reads CATSEVSPNQPQHF. The CDR3 nucleotides are TGTGCCACCTCCGAGGTCAGCCCCAATCAGCCCCAGCATTTT.